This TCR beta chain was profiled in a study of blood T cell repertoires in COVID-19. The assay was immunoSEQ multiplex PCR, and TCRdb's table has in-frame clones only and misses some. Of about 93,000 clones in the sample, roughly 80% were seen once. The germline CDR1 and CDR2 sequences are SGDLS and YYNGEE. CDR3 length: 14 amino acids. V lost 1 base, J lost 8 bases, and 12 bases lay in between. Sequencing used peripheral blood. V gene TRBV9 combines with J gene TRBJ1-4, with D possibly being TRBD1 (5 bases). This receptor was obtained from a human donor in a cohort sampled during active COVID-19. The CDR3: CASSVQGLYEKLFF. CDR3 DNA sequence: TGTGCCAGCAGCGTACAGGGTTTGTACGAAAAACTGTTTTTT. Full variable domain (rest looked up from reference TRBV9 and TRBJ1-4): DSGVTQTPKHLITATGQRVTLRCSPRSGDLSVYWYQQSLDQGLQFLIQYYNGEERAKGNILERFSAQQFPDLHSELNLSSLELGDSALYFCASSVQGLYEKLFFGSGTQLSVL.